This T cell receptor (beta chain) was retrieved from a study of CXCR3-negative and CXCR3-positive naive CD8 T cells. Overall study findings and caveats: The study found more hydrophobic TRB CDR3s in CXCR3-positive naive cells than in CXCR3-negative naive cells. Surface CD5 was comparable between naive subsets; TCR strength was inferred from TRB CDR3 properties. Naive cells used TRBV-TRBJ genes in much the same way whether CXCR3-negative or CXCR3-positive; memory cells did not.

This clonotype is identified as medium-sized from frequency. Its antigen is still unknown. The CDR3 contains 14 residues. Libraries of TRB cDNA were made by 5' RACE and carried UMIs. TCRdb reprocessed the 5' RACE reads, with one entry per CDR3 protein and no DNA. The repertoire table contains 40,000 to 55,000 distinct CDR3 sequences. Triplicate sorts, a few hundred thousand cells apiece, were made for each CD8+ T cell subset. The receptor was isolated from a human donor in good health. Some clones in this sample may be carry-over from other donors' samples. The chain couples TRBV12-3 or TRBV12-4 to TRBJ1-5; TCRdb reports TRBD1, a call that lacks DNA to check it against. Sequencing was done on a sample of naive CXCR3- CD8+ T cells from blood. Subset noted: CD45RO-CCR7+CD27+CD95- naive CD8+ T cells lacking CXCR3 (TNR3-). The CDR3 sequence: CASSWRQGEQPQHF.